This TCR beta chain was obtained from a study of T cell changes during pregnancy in multiple sclerosis. V lost 2 bases and J 4 bases, leaving 8 bases between the germline ends. The CDR3 length is 13 residues. Looked up from germline, CDR1 is MNHEY and CDR2 is SMNVEV (reference sequence). TCRdb's copy holds only in-frame clones and misses some; the assay was immunoSEQ multiplex PCR. The data hold tens of thousands of clones, with about 90% observed a single time. The clonotype comes from a female donor with multiple sclerosis, enrolled in a pregnancy study. This rearrangement joins TRBV27 to TRBJ1-1; no firm D call. The sequenced sample was CD4+ T cells from peripheral blood mononuclear cells, obtained in the second trimester of pregnancy. The CDR3 protein is CASSLRRGTEAFF. CDR3 in DNA: TGTGCCAGCAGTTTAAGGCGAGGCACTGAAGCTTTCTTT.